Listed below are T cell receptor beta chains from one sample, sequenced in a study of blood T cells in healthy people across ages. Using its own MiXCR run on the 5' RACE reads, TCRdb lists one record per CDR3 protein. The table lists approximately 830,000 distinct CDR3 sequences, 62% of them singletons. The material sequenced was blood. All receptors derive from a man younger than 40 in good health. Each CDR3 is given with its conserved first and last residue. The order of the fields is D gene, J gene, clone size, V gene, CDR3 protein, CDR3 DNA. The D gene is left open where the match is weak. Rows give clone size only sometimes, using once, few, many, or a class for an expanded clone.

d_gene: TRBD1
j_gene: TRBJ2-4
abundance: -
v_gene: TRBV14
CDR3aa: CASSQDPLQGARDIQYF
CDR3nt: TGTGCCAGCAGCCAAGATCCCCTACAGGGGGCGAGGGACATTCAGTACTTC

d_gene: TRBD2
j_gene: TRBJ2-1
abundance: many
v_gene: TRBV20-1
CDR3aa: CSPGTSVYNEQFF
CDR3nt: TGCAGTCCCGGGACTAGCGTCTACAATGAGCAGTTCTTC

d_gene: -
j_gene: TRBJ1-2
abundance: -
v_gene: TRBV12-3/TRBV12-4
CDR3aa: CASSSPGAGGYTF
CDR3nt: TGTGCCAGCAGTTCACCGGGGGCGGGTGGCTACACCTTC

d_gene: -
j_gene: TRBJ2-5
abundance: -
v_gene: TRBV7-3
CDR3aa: CASSLNVIETQYF
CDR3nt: TGTGCCAGCAGCTTAAATGTTATTGAGACCCAGTACTTC

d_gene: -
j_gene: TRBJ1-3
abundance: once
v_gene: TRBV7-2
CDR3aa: CASSSHGNTIYF
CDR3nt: TGTGCCAGCAGCTCACACGGAAACACCATATATTTT

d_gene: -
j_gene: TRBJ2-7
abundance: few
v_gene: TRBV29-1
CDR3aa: CSVVGGQAYEQYF
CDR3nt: TGCAGCGTTGTGGGGGGCCAAGCCTACGAGCAGTACTTC

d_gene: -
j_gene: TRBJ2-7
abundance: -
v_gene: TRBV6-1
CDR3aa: CASSDGLENSYEQYF
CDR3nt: TGTGCCAGCAGTGATGGACTTGAAAACTCCTACGAGCAGTACTTC

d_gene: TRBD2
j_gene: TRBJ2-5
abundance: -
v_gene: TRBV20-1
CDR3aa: CSAQGLAGGHGETQYF
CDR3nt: TGCAGTGCACAGGGACTAGCGGGGGGGCATGGGGAGACCCAGTACTTC

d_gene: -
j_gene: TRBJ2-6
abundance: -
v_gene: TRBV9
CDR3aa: CASSVSGTPLGANVLTF
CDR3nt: TGTGCCAGCAGCGTGTCCGGGACACCTCTTGGGGCCAACGTCCTGACTTTC

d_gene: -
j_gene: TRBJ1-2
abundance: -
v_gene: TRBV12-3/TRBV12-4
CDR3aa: CASSVGRGSGYTF
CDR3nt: TGTGCCAGCAGTGTGGGGCGGGGAAGTGGCTACACCTTC

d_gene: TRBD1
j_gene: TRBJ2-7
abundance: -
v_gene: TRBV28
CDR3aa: CASSPSDRFLYEQYF
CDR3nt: TGTGCCAGCAGTCCCTCGGACAGGTTTCTCTACGAGCAGTACTTC

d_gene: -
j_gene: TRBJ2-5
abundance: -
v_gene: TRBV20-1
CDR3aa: CSAIRQGGGQETQYF
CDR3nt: TGCAGTGCTATAAGACAGGGAGGAGGACAAGAGACCCAGTACTTC

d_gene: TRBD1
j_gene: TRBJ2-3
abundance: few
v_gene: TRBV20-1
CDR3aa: CSASDRGGWADTQYF
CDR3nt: TGCAGTGCGTCGGACAGGGGAGGATGGGCAGATACGCAGTATTTT

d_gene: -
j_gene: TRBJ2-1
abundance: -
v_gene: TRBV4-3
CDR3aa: CASSQEWRGLGEQFF
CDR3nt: TGCGCCAGCAGCCAAGAATGGCGCGGCCTGGGGGAGCAGTTCTTC

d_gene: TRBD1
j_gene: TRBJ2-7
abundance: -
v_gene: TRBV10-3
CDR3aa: CATGQGGAYEQYF
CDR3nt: TGTGCCACCGGACAGGGCGGTGCCTACGAGCAGTACTTC

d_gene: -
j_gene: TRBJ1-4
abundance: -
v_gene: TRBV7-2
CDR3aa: CASSLGGRPGGIEKLFF
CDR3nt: TGTGCCAGCAGCTTAGGAGGCAGACCAGGCGGTATCGAAAAACTGTTTTTT

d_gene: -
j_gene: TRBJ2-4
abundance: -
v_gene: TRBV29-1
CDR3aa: CSARSRAKNIQYF
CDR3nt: TGCAGCGCCCGGAGCCGCGCCAAAAACATTCAGTACTTC

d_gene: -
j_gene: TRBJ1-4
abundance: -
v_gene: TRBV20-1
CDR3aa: CSAGDRVGFGSNEKLFF
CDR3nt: TGCAGTGCTGGAGATCGGGTGGGTTTCGGGAGTAATGAAAAACTGTTTTTT

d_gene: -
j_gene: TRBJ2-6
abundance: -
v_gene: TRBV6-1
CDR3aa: CASSVDRPGANVLTF
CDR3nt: TGTGCCAGCAGTGTAGATAGACCTGGGGCCAACGTCCTGACTTTC

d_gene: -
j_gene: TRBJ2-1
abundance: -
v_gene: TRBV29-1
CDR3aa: CSVERGGHEQFF
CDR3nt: TGCAGCGTTGAGAGGGGTGGTCATGAGCAGTTCTTC

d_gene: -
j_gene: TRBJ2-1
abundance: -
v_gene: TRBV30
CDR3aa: CAWSIQVDEQFF
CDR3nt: TGTGCCTGGAGTATACAGGTCGATGAGCAGTTCTTC

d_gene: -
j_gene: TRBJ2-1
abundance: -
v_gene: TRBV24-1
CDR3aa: CATSDFGTLYNEQFF
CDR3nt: TGTGCCACCAGTGATTTCGGGACTCTCTACAATGAGCAGTTCTTC

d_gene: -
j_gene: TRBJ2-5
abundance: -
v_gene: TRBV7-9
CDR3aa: CASSKTGAQETQYF
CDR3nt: TGTGCCAGCAGCAAAACCGGGGCACAAGAGACCCAGTACTTC

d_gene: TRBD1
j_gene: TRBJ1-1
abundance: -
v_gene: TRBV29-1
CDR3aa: CSVVNRGFFNTEAFF
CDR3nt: TGCAGCGTCGTTAACAGGGGCTTTTTCAACACTGAAGCTTTCTTT

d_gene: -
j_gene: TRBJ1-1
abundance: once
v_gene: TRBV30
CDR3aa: CAWSLPGGRMNTEAFF
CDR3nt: TGTGCCTGGAGTCTTCCGGGCGGACGGATGAACACTGAAGCTTTCTTT

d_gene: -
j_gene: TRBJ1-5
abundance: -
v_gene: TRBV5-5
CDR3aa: CASSLREWNNQPQHF
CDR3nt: TGTGCCAGCAGCTTGAGGGAGTGGAACAATCAGCCCCAGCATTTT

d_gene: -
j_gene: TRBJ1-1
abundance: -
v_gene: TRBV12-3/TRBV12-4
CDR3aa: CASSLGGPRATEAFF
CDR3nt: TGTGCCAGCAGTTTAGGAGGACCCCGCGCCACTGAAGCTTTCTTT

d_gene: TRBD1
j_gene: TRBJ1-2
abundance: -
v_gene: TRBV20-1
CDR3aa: CSANRGRFYGYTF
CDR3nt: TGCAGTGCAAACAGGGGGCGCTTCTATGGCTACACCTTC

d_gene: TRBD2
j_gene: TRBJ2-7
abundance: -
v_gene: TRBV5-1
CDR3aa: CASRGLAGDYNEQYF
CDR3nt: TGCGCCAGCAGGGGGCTAGCGGGGGACTACAATGAGCAGTACTTC

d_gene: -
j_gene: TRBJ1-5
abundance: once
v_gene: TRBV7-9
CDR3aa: CASSPPGIGSQPQHF
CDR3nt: TGTGCCAGCAGCCCTCCGGGAATAGGGAGTCAGCCCCAGCATTTT

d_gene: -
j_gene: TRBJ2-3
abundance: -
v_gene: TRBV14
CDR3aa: CASSQVLGTDTQYF
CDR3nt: TGTGCCAGCAGCCAAGTGTTGGGTACAGATACGCAGTATTTT

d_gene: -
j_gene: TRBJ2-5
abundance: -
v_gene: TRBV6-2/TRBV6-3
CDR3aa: CASSFDTRETQYF
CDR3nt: TGTGCCAGCAGTTTTGACACGCGGGAGACCCAGTACTTC

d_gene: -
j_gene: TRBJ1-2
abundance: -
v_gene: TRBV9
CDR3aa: CASSVAPGDGGPGGYTF
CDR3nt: TGTGCCAGCAGCGTAGCCCCCGGGGACGGGGGACCTGGCGGCTACACCTTC

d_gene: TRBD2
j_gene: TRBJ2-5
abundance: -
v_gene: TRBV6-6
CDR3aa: CASSTLAGARGETQYF
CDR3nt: TGTGCCAGCAGTACCCTAGCGGGGGCCCGTGGGGAGACCCAGTACTTC

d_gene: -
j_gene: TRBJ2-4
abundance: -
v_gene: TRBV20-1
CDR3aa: CSARDQGGYIQYF
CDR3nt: TGCAGTGCTAGAGATCAGGGGGGATACATTCAGTACTTC

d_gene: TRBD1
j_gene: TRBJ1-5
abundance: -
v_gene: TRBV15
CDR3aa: CATGTGGYQPQHF
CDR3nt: TGTGCCACCGGGACAGGGGGATATCAGCCCCAGCATTTT

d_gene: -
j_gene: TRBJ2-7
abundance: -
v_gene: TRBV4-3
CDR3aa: CASSHGVQGEQYF
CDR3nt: TGCGCCAGCAGCCACGGAGTGCAGGGGGAGCAGTACTTC

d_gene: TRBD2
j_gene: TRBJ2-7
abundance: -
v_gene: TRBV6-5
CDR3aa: CASSYSASGRVEQYF
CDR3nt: TGTGCCAGCAGTTACTCGGCTAGCGGGAGAGTCGAGCAGTACTTC

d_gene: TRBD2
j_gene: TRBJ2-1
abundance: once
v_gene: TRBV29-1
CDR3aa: CSVLAGGTYNEQFF
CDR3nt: TGCAGCGTTCTCGCGGGGGGGACCTACAATGAGCAGTTCTTC

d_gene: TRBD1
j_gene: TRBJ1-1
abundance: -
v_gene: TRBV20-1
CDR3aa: CSARWGQGLTEAFF
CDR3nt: TGCAGTGCTAGATGGGGACAGGGGCTTACTGAAGCTTTCTTT

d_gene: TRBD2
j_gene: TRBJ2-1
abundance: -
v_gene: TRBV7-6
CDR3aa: CASSFSGGPSSYNEQFF
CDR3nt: TGTGCCAGCAGCTTTAGCGGGGGCCCCAGCTCCTACAATGAGCAGTTCTTC

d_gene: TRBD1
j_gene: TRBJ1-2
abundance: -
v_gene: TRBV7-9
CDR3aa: CASSLVDRGIYGYTF
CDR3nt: TGTGCCAGCAGCTTAGTTGACAGGGGAATTTATGGCTACACCTTC

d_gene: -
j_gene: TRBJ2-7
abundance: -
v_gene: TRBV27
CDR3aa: CASSLSKAVSSYEQYF
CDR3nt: TGTGCCAGCAGTTTATCGAAGGCAGTCAGCTCCTACGAGCAGTACTTC

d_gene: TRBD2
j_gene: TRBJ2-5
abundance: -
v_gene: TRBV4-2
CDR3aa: CASSTGLAGAEETQYF
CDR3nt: TGTGCCAGCAGCACGGGACTAGCGGGGGCGGAAGAGACCCAGTACTTC

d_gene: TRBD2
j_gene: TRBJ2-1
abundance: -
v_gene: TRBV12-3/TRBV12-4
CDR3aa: CASSEPGREVNEQFF
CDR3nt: TGTGCCAGCAGTGAACCGGGACGGGAGGTCAATGAGCAGTTCTTC

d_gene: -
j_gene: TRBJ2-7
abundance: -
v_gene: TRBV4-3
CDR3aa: CASSQDGRTYEQYF
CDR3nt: TGCGCCAGCAGCCAAGATGGAAGGACCTACGAGCAGTACTTC

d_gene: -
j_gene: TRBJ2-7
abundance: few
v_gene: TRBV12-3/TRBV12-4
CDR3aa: CASSFDGNYEQYF
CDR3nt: TGTGCCAGCAGTTTCGACGGGAACTACGAGCAGTACTTC

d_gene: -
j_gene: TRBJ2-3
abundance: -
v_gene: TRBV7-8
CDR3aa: CASSRGQPDTQYF
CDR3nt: TGTGCCAGCAGCCGCGGACAGCCAGATACGCAGTATTTT

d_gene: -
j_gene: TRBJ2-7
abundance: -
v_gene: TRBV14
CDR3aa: CASSQGGTLTYEQYF
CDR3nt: TGTGCCAGCAGCCAAGGGGGAACCCTAACATACGAGCAGTACTTC

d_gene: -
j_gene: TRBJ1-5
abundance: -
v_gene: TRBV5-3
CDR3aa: CARRYKDYSNQPQHF
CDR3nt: TGTGCCAGAAGATACAAGGACTATAGCAATCAGCCCCAGCATTTT

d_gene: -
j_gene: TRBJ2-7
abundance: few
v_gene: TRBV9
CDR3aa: CASSSRGGYEQYF
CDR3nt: TGTGCCAGCAGCTCCCGTGGTGGCTACGAGCAGTACTTC

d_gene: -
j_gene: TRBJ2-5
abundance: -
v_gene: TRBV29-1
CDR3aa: CSVAHNEQYF
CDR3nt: TGCAGCGTTGCGCACAATGAGCAGTACTTC

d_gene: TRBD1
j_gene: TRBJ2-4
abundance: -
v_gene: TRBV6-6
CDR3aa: CASSYGAGQVKNIQYF
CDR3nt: TGTGCCAGCAGTTACGGGGCGGGACAGGTCAAAAACATTCAGTACTTC

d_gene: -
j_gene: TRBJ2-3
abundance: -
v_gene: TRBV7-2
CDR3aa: CASSLTAGWGTDTQYF
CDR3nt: TGTGCCAGCAGCTTAACTGCGGGGTGGGGCACAGATACGCAGTATTTT

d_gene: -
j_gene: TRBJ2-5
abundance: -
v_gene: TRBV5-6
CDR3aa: CASNPWGDSEETQYF
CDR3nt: TGTGCCAGCAACCCCTGGGGGGACAGCGAAGAGACCCAGTACTTC

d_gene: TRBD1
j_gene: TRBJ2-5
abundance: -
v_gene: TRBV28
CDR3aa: CAISDDRVLQETQYF
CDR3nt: TGTGCCATCAGTGACGACAGGGTTCTCCAAGAGACCCAGTACTTC

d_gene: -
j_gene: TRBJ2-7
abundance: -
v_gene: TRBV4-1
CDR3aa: CASSQENLAGESYEQYF
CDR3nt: TGCGCCAGCAGCCAAGAGAATTTGGCAGGAGAATCCTACGAGCAGTACTTC